Listed here are 17 T cell receptor beta chains from one sample, sequenced in a study of tumor and adjacent non-tumor tissue in lung cancer. RNA was extracted from bulk tissue without any cell sorting. Three rounds of nested PCR, following a modified ARM-PCR protocol, produced the TCRbeta library. One entry per CDR3 protein, called by TCRdb with MiXCR from the multiplex PCR reads. The sample has more than 95,000 distinct CDR3 sequences; about 66% are singletons. The specimen was lung tumor tissue. The source is a man aged 30-40 years with non-small cell lung cancer.

For this clonotype: An end of the junction does not agree with germline; a read error may underlie this. V gene TRBV5-5 combines with J gene TRBJ1-1; no reliable D call. The CDR3 runs to 15 residues. Germline CDR1 and CDR2: SGHKS and YYEKEE (reference sequence). The CDR3 spells CATSLARIMKTEAFF. In DNA, the CDR3 is TGTGCCACCAGCTTGGCCAGAATCATGAAGACTGAAGCTTTCTTT. The full variable domain, in which reference TRBV5-5 and TRBJ1-1 provide the parts outside the CDR3, is DAGVTQSPTHLIKTRGQQVTLRCSPISGHKSVSWYQQVLGQGPQFIFQYYEKEERGRGNFPDRFSARQFPNYSSELNVNALLLGDSALYLCATSLARIMKTEAFFGQGTRLTVV.

About this clonotype itself: A much larger clonotype is one base distant, so this may be a read error. The chain joins TRBV6-2 or TRBV6-3 to TRBJ1-5, with 7 bases matching TRBD1. The J call may be faulty, since TRBJ2-3 better matches the DNA end. This CDR3 has 16 amino acids. From germline, CDR1 is MNHEY and CDR2 SVGEGT. The CDR3 coding sequence is TGTGCCAGCAGGACCCCGGACAGGAGGCCTCATCAGCCCCAGTATTTT. Protein sequence: CASRTPDRRPHQPQYF.

In its sample, this clonotype was seen a few times. One end of the junction is discordant with germline, which a read error may explain. V and J are TRBV5-5 and TRBJ1-5, with 7 bases identical to TRBD1. CDR1 and CDR2 from the germline V gene are SGHKS and YYEKEE (reference sequence). The CDR3 contains 16 residues. In nucleotides, the CDR3 is TGTGCCAGGAGCTACTTAGGACAGGAAGGGAATCAGCCCCAGCATTTT. Its protein product is CARSYLGQEGNQPQHF.

This clonotype was seen ten or more times. V is TRBV28 and J is TRBJ2-7, with 14 bases that match TRBD2. The CDR3 has 14 residues. The trim removed 10 bases at V and 5 bases at J, leaving 7 bases unmatched. CDR1 MDHEN and CDR2 SYDVKM come from the germline V gene. CDR3 DNA: TGTGCCACCCGAGGGACTAGCGGGAGCGACGAGCAGTACTTC. Translating gives CATRGTSGSDEQYF.

This rearrangement joins TRBV20-1 to TRBJ2-3; D may correspond to TRBD1 or TRBD2 (5 bases each). Germline CDR1 and CDR2: DFQATT and SNEGSKA (reference sequence). The CDR3 runs 14 residues. V was shortened by 6 bases and J by 3 bases, with 16 bases between the two germline ends. This CDR3 is CSAPGRVPTDTQYF. Here the CDR3 DNA reads TGCAGTGCCCCGGGACGGGTTCCTACAGATACGCAGTATTTT.

The chain is built from TRBV12-3 or TRBV12-4 and TRBJ2-4; TRBD1 might be the D (6 bases). CDR3 length: 15 amino acids. Deletions cut 8 bases from V and 1 base from J, with 15 bases between. CDR3 residues: CASEGTREAKNIQYF. The CDR3, as DNA: TGTGCCAGCGAGGGGACAAGGGAGGCCAAAAACATTCAGTACTTC.

This clonotype was found many times. The chain couples TRBV28 to TRBJ2-7, with D uncertain. CDR1 and CDR2 (germline): MDHEN, SYDVKM. This CDR3 comprises 11 residues. The V and J ends lost 7 bases and 3 bases respectively, with 7 bases between them. The CDR3 here is CASTSVYEQYF. For the CDR3, the DNA is TGTGCCAGCACCTCCGTCTACGAGCAGTACTTC.

This clonotype was counted a few times. This chain uses TRBV15 with TRBJ2-2, with no clear D. Germline V gives CDR1 LNHNV, CDR2 YYDKDF (reference sequence). The CDR3 sequence is 15 residues long. V gave up 0 bases and J gave up 2 bases, with 7 bases separating them. The CDR3 protein is CATSRDDINTGELFF. CDR3 coding DNA: TGTGCCACCAGCAGAGATGACATAAACACCGGGGAGCTGTTTTTT.

To note about this clonotype: The junction departs from the called germline gene at one end, perhaps through a read error. The gene calls are TRBV5-6 and TRBJ2-3, with 12 bases that match TRBD2. CDR3 size: 19 residues. CDR1 SGHDT and CDR2 YYEEEE come from the germline V gene. CDR3 in amino acids: CVSSLAGTSGHTSTDTQYF. The CDR3, as DNA: TGTGTCAGCAGCTTGGCCGGGACTAGCGGGCATACTAGCACAGATACGCAGTATTTT. The whole variable domain, filled in from reference TRBV5-6 and TRBJ2-3, reads DAGVTQSPTHLIKTRGQQVTLRCSPKSGHDTVSWYQQALGQGPQFIFQYYEEEERQRGNFPDRFSGHQFPNYSSELNVNALLLGDSALYLCVSSLAGTSGHTSTDTQYFGPGTRLTVL.

With respect to this clonotype: A much more abundant neighbour one base away suggests this may be a read error. This rearrangement joins TRBV29-1 to TRBJ2-7; 12 bases line up with TRBD2. CDR3 size: 13 residues. Germline CDR1 reads SQVTM; CDR2 reads ANQGSEA. The CDR3 here is CRARTSGNYEQYF. For the CDR3, the DNA is TGCCGCGCAAGGACTAGCGGGAACTACGAGCAGTACTTC.

This clonotype was counted many times. This chain connects TRBV12-3 or TRBV12-4 to TRBJ2-7; perhaps TRBD1 as D (6 bases). The CDR3 is 12 amino acids. V lost 0 bases and J 11 bases, leaving 11 bases between the germline ends. CDR3 coding DNA: TGTGCCAGCAGTTTAGCCCTGGGGGCGGAGTACTTC. It yields the protein CASSLALGAEYF.

This clonotype has just a few counts. A read error may be the cause here, since a much bigger clone is one base away. The chain employs TRBV20-1 and TRBJ2-2; 12 bases map to TRBD1. The germline gives CDR1 DFQATT, CDR2 SNEGSKA (reference sequence). CDR3 length: 15 residues. With 6 bases clipped from V and 3 bases from J, the junction kept 5 bases outside the gene matches. CDR3 DNA sequence: TGCAGTGCCCAGGGACAGGGGGCAGACACCGGGGAGCTGTTTTTT. The encoded protein is CSAQGQGADTGELFF.

Of note for this clonotype: One end of the junction varies from germline; a read error may be responsible. The chain uses TRBV20-1 and TRBJ1-2, with 8 bases aligning to TRBD1. Germline values: CDR1 DFQATT, CDR2 SNEGSKA (reference sequence). This CDR3 spans 16 amino acids. The CDR3, as DNA: TGCAGTGCTAGTGGGAGACAGGGGTCGACAAACTATGGCTACGCCTTC. Protein: CSASGRQGSTNYGYAF.

This clonotype has at least ten counts. This chain links TRBV11-3 with TRBJ1-2; 9 bases fit TRBD1. The length of the CDR3 is 17 residues. Germline V gene sequence: CDR1 SGHNT, CDR2 YENEEA. V was pared by 4 bases and J by 6 bases, with 15 bases of the junction left unmatched. In nucleotides, the CDR3 is TGTGCCAGCAGCTATGCCGGGACAGGGAGTAGGAGGGATGGCTACACCTTC. Translating it yields CASSYAGTGSRRDGYTF.

This clonotype occurred a few times. This may arise from a read error, as a much more abundant clone is one base away. J is TRBJ1-1 and V is TRBV6-5; a possible D gene is TRBD1 (6 bases). The CDR3 is made up of 16 amino acids. Per the germline V gene, CDR1 is MNHEY and CDR2 is SVGAGI. The CDR3 DNA reads TGTGGCAGCAGTTACTCGGGAGGCAGGGGGAACACTGAAGCTTTCTTT. Protein product: CGSSYSGGRGNTEAFF.

The V gene is TRBV20-1, the J gene TRBJ2-2; the D is unclear. Germline lookup yields CDR1 DFQATT and CDR2 SNEGSKA (reference sequence). This CDR3 is built from 16 residues. The ends were cut back, 6 bases at V and 0 bases at J, with 17 bases in the middle. The CDR3 protein is CSAAKMAATNTGELFF. CDR3 DNA sequence: TGCAGTGCGGCGAAGATGGCAGCAACGAACACCGGGGAGCTGTTTTTT.

Concerning this clonotype: This may come from a read error, since a much larger clone is one base off. The V gene is TRBV20-1, the J gene TRBJ1-4; 9 bases agree with TRBD1. CDR1 and CDR2 (germline): DFQATT, SNEGSKA (reference sequence). Germline trimming cut 4 bases from V and 6 bases from J; bases unmatched to any gene: 3. The CDR3 spans 13 residues. CDR3 protein: CSATTGGYEKLFF. The CDR3 DNA sequence: TGCAGTGCTACGACAGGGGGTTATGAAAAACTGTTTTTT.